These T cell receptor beta chains were read from a single sample in a study of shared clonotypes between healthy human individuals. Clones were read by immunoSEQ multiplex PCR, and TCRdb kept only the in-frame ones, dropping some. Among about 1.9 million clones listed, roughly 93% were seen once. Specimen: naive CD8+ T cells from PBMCs. The receptors originated from a man younger than 35 in good health. Some clones in this sample may be carry-over from other donors' samples. Each CDR3 is given with its conserved first and last residue. A D gene is named only where the DNA matches it firmly. Some rows have no size entry. The others give once, few or many, or a class for an expanded clone.

v_call: TRBV28; j_call: TRBJ1-5; d_call: .; clone_size: once; cdr3_nt: TGTGCCAGCAGTTTAACCTCAGCTAGCAATCAGCCCCAGCATTTT; cdr3_aa: CASSLTSASNQPQHF
v_call: TRBV14; j_call: TRBJ2-5; d_call: .; clone_size: .; cdr3_nt: TGTGCCAGCAGCCAAGGGAAGCGGGAGACCCAGTACTTC; cdr3_aa: CASSQGKRETQYF
v_call: TRBV2; j_call: TRBJ1-1; d_call: .; clone_size: .; cdr3_nt: TGTGCCAGCAGTGTTGGGGACTCCTCTAACACTGAAGCTTTCTTT; cdr3_aa: CASSVGDSSNTEAFF
v_call: TRBV9; j_call: TRBJ2-3; d_call: .; clone_size: .; cdr3_nt: TGTGCCAGCAGCGTCCCGGGTAGCGTGCCGGATACAGATACGCAGTATTTT; cdr3_aa: CASSVPGSVPDTDTQYF
v_call: TRBV28; j_call: TRBJ2-7; d_call: TRBD1; clone_size: .; cdr3_nt: TGTGCCAGCAGTTTAGGGACAGGGGGTGACTACGAGCAGTACTTC; cdr3_aa: CASSLGTGGDYEQYF
v_call: TRBV28; j_call: TRBJ2-3; d_call: .; clone_size: once; cdr3_nt: TGTGCCAGCAGTTTATGGGGGGCCACCACAGATACGCAGTATTTT; cdr3_aa: CASSLWGATTDTQYF
v_call: TRBV5-6; j_call: TRBJ1-1; d_call: .; clone_size: .; cdr3_nt: TGTGCCAGCAGCTTGGGGACGGCTGACACTGAAGCTTTCTTT; cdr3_aa: CASSLGTADTEAFF
v_call: TRBV11-2; j_call: TRBJ2-2; d_call: .; clone_size: .; cdr3_nt: TGTGCCAGCAGCGCCCTCGGCCCGGGGCTGTTTTTT; cdr3_aa: CASSALGPGLFF
v_call: TRBV4-1; j_call: TRBJ2-7; d_call: .; clone_size: .; cdr3_nt: TGCGCCAGCAGTCTACCGGGACCACCGACCTACGAGCAGTACTTC; cdr3_aa: CASSLPGPPTYEQYF
v_call: TRBV19; j_call: TRBJ1-5; d_call: .; clone_size: .; cdr3_nt: TGTGCCAGTAGAAAGGATCCCGGGGGACTATATAGCAATCAGCCCCAGCATTTT; cdr3_aa: CASRKDPGGLYSNQPQHF
v_call: TRBV7-3; j_call: TRBJ2-7; d_call: .; clone_size: .; cdr3_nt: TGTGCCAGCAGTTCCTATCAGGGGAGCGAGCAGTACTTC; cdr3_aa: CASSSYQGSEQYF
v_call: TRBV27; j_call: TRBJ2-7; d_call: TRBD1; clone_size: .; cdr3_nt: TGTGCCAGCAGTTCCGGGACAGGCTACTACGAGCAGTACTTC; cdr3_aa: CASSSGTGYYEQYF
v_call: TRBV4-1; j_call: TRBJ2-3; d_call: .; clone_size: .; cdr3_nt: TGCGCCAGCAGCCAATACACCCTAATCGATACGCAGTATTTT; cdr3_aa: CASSQYTLIDTQYF
v_call: TRBV30; j_call: TRBJ1-2; d_call: TRBD1; clone_size: .; cdr3_nt: TGTGCCGCCGAAGACAGGGGGCACTATGGCTACACCTTC; cdr3_aa: CAAEDRGHYGYTF
v_call: TRBV27; j_call: TRBJ2-1; d_call: .; clone_size: .; cdr3_nt: TGTGCCAGCAGGACCCGGGAGAACCCCCACAATGAGCAGTTCTTC; cdr3_aa: CASRTRENPHNEQFF
v_call: TRBV7-8; j_call: TRBJ2-5; d_call: TRBD2; clone_size: .; cdr3_nt: TGTGCCAGCAGCCTAGGGAGCGGGACCGGAGAGACCCAGTACTTC; cdr3_aa: CASSLGSGTGETQYF
v_call: TRBV6-1; j_call: TRBJ2-7; d_call: .; clone_size: .; cdr3_nt: TGTGCCAGCAGTGAACGTCCGGACAGCAGAGGCTACGAGCAGTACTTC; cdr3_aa: CASSERPDSRGYEQYF
v_call: TRBV19; j_call: TRBJ1-5; d_call: .; clone_size: .; cdr3_nt: TGTGCCAGTAGTATAGATGGGGAGGATCAGCCCCAGCATTTT; cdr3_aa: CASSIDGEDQPQHF
v_call: TRBV27; j_call: TRBJ2-3; d_call: TRBD1; clone_size: .; cdr3_nt: TGTGCCAGCAGTTTTCAGGGGGCTTTAGATACGCAGTATTTT; cdr3_aa: CASSFQGALDTQYF
v_call: TRBV27; j_call: TRBJ2-4; d_call: .; clone_size: .; cdr3_nt: TGTGCCAGCAGTATCTCGGGGCCGTCCATTCAGTACTTC; cdr3_aa: CASSISGPSIQYF
v_call: TRBV14; j_call: TRBJ1-5; d_call: .; clone_size: .; cdr3_nt: TGTGCCAGCAGCCCCAGGACGGCGTATAGCAATCAGCCCCAGCATTTT; cdr3_aa: CASSPRTAYSNQPQHF
v_call: TRBV28; j_call: TRBJ2-2; d_call: .; clone_size: .; cdr3_nt: TGTGCCAGCAGTATGACCCGGGCCGGGGAGCTGTTTTTT; cdr3_aa: CASSMTRAGELFF
v_call: TRBV27; j_call: TRBJ1-5; d_call: .; clone_size: .; cdr3_nt: TGTGCCAGCAGTTCCTGGGAAAGCAATCAGCCCCAGCATTTT; cdr3_aa: CASSSWESNQPQHF
v_call: TRBV15; j_call: TRBJ2-3; d_call: .; clone_size: .; cdr3_nt: TGTGCCACCAGCCGCCGGTCGGCGCCAGATACGCAGTATTTT; cdr3_aa: CATSRRSAPDTQYF
v_call: TRBV9; j_call: TRBJ2-3; d_call: TRBD2; clone_size: .; cdr3_nt: TGTGCCAGCAGCGTAGGGCCTAGCGGAACCTATACGCAGTATTTT; cdr3_aa: CASSVGPSGTYTQYF
v_call: TRBV5-1; j_call: TRBJ2-1; d_call: TRBD1; clone_size: once; cdr3_nt: TGCGCCAGCAGCACCCGACAGGGAAGGGACAATGAGCAGTTCTTC; cdr3_aa: CASSTRQGRDNEQFF
v_call: TRBV6-5; j_call: TRBJ2-7; d_call: TRBD1; clone_size: .; cdr3_nt: TGTGCCAGCAGTTTCAGACAGGGCGGCGAGCAGTACTTC; cdr3_aa: CASSFRQGGEQYF
v_call: TRBV5-1; j_call: TRBJ2-7; d_call: TRBD1; clone_size: .; cdr3_nt: TGCGCCAGCAGCTTGGATGGGACAGCGTCCTCCTACGAGCAGTACTTC; cdr3_aa: CASSLDGTASSYEQYF
v_call: TRBV5-5; j_call: TRBJ2-2; d_call: TRBD1; clone_size: few; cdr3_nt: TGTGCCAGCCTTGACAAGGACAGGGGGCCCGCCCGCCCGCCCACCGGGGAGCTGTTTTTT; cdr3_aa: CASLDKDRGPARPPTGELFF
v_call: TRBV27; j_call: TRBJ2-7; d_call: TRBD1; clone_size: .; cdr3_nt: TGTGCCAGCAGTTTATTGAGGGACAGGGCCCACGAGCAGTACTTC; cdr3_aa: CASSLLRDRAHEQYF
v_call: TRBV13; j_call: TRBJ2-1; d_call: .; clone_size: .; cdr3_nt: TGTGCCAGCACCCCCCCGGACAGCAATGAGCAGTTCTTC; cdr3_aa: CASTPPDSNEQFF
v_call: TRBV27; j_call: TRBJ2-7; d_call: TRBD2; clone_size: .; cdr3_nt: TGTGCCAGCAGTCTGGGCGGGAGTTTCTACGAGCAGTACTTC; cdr3_aa: CASSLGGSFYEQYF
v_call: TRBV7-6; j_call: TRBJ2-7; d_call: .; clone_size: .; cdr3_nt: TGTGCCAGCAGCTTACTTAGCGGAGAAGGTTCCTACGAGCAGTACTTC; cdr3_aa: CASSLLSGEGSYEQYF
v_call: TRBV27; j_call: TRBJ1-6; d_call: .; clone_size: .; cdr3_nt: TGTGCCAGCAGCCTTCAGGGATCCTCCTCACCCCTCCACTTT; cdr3_aa: CASSLQGSSSPLHF
v_call: TRBV12-5; j_call: TRBJ2-1; d_call: TRBD2; clone_size: .; cdr3_nt: TGTGCTAGTGGTTTGTTAATTCTAGCGGGAGCGGGGTCCTACAATGAGCAGTTCTTC; cdr3_aa: CASGLLILAGAGSYNEQFF